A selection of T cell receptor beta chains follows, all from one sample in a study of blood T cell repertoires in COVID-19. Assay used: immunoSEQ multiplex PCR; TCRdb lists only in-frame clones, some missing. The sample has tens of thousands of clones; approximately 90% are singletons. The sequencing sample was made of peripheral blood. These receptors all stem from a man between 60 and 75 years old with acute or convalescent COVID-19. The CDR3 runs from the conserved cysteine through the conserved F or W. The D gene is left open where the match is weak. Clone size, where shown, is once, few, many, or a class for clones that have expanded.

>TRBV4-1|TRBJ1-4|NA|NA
CASSQNGGGNEKLFF
TGCGCCAGCAGCCAAAACGGGGGTGGTAATGAAAAACTGTTTTTT
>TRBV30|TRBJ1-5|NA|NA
CAWSTRQNQPQHF
TGTGCCTGGAGTACCCGACAAAATCAGCCCCAGCATTTT
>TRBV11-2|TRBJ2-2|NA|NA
CASSRGTGELFF
TGTGCCAGCAGCCGGGGGACCGGGGAGCTGTTTTTT
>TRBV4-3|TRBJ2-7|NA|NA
CASSQDIQNYEQYF
TGCGCCAGCAGCCAAGATATACAGAACTACGAGCAGTACTTC
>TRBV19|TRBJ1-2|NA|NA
CASSILPYGYTF
TGTGCCAGTAGTATTCTCCCCTATGGCTACACCTTC
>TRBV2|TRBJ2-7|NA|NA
CATKPGQTLPYEQYF
TGTGCGACCAAGCCGGGACAAACTCTCCCCTACGAGCAGTACTTC
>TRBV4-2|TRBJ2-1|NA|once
CASSQELGGGLPEGQFF
TGTGCCAGCAGCCAAGAGTTGGGAGGGGGTCTCCCGGAAGGGCAGTTCTTC
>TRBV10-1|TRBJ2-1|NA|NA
CASSEVSSYNEQFF
TGCGCCAGCAGTGAGGTCAGCTCCTACAATGAGCAGTTCTTC
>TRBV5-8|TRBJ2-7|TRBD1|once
CASSSQGATYEQYF
TGTGCCAGCAGCTCTCAGGGGGCTACCTACGAGCAGTACTTC
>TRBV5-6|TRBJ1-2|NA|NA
CASSLKGGEGTRWGYTF
TGTGCCAGCAGCTTAAAAGGGGGAGAAGGGACACGCTGGGGCTACACCTTC
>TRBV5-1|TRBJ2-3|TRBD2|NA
CASSLGGGAPQTDTQYF
TGCGCCAGCAGCTTGGGCGGGGGGGCCCCCCAAACAGATACGCAGTATTTT
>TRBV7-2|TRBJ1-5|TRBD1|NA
CASSLGLRGTGGLEPQHF
TGTGCCAGCAGCTTAGGCCTTCGCGGGACAGGCGGTCTTGAGCCCCAGCATTTT
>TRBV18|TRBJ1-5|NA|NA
CASSPGGRGESNQPQHF
TGTGCCAGCTCACCCGGGGGAAGGGGTGAGAGCAATCAGCCCCAGCATTTT
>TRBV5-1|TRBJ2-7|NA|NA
CASSPGGTGIYEQYF
TGCGCCAGCAGCCCGGGGGGCACAGGGATCTACGAGCAGTACTTC
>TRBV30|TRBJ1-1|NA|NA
CAWSSQGGTEAFF
TGTGCCTGGAGTTCACAGGGAGGGACTGAAGCTTTCTTT
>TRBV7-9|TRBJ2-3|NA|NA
CASSPIPQDTQYF
TGTGCCAGCAGCCCTATTCCCCAAGATACGCAGTATTTT
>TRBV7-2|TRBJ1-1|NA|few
CASTLERRRNTEAFF
TGTGCCAGCACCTTAGAGAGGAGGCGGAACACTGAAGCTTTCTTT
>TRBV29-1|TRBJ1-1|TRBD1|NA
CSGRGQENTEAFF
TGCAGCGGGAGGGGACAGGAGAACACTGAAGCTTTCTTT
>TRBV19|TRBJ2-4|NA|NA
CASSIAEGVGKNIQYF
TGTGCCAGTAGTATAGCTGAAGGGGTGGGCAAAAACATTCAGTACTTC
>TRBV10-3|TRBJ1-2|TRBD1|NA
CAISESGPGTGAKSYGYTF
TGTGCCATCAGTGAGTCGGGGCCCGGGACAGGGGCGAAATCCTATGGCTACACCTTC
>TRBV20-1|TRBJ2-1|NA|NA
CSARSGHEQFF
TGCAGTGCTAGGAGCGGTCATGAGCAGTTCTTC
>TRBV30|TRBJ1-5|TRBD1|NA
CAWSPTGGNQPQHF
TGTGCCTGGAGTCCCACAGGGGGCAATCAGCCCCAGCATTTT
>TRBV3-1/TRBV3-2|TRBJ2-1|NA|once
CASSPPGLSYNEQFF
TGTGCCAGCAGCCCACCGGGGTTATCCTACAATGAGCAGTTCTTC
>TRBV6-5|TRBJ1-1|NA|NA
CASSPINSLTEAFF
TGTGCCAGCAGTCCAATAAACAGTCTCACTGAAGCTTTCTTT
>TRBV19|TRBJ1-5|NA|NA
CASSAPTGRGVQPQHF
TGTGCCAGTAGCGCCCCGACAGGCAGAGGCGTGCAGCCCCAGCATTTT
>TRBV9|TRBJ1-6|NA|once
CASSVGGGNNSPLHF
TGTGCCAGCAGCGTAGGCGGAGGGAATAATTCACCCCTCCACTTT
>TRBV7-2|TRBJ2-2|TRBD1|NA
CASSLGGTGGVVGELFF
TGTGCCAGCAGCTTAGGTGGGACAGGGGGCGTCGTCGGGGAGCTGTTTTTT
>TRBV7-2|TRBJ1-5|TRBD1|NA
CASSLTGTGVDQPQHF
TGTGCCAGCAGCTTAACCGGGACAGGGGTGGACCAGCCCCAGCATTTT
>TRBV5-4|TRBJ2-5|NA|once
CASNSLSQVVWDF
TGTGCCAGCAACTCTCTGAGCCAGGTGGTCTGGGACTTC
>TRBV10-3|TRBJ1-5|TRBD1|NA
CAISNRDRDYQPQHF
TGTGCCATCAGTAACCGGGACAGGGACTATCAGCCCCAGCATTTT
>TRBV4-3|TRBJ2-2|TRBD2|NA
CASSQVAGVNTGELFF
TGCGCCAGCAGCCAAGTAGCGGGGGTGAACACCGGGGAGCTGTTTTTT
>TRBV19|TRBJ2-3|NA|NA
CASSIVVRGNPDTQYF
TGTGCCAGTAGTATAGTGGTCCGGGGGAATCCAGATACGCAGTATTTT
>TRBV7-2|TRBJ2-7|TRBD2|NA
CASSPQRGHSYEQYF
TGTGCCAGCAGCCCGCAGCGGGGGCACTCCTACGAGCAGTACTTC
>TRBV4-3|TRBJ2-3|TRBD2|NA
CASSQDPIAGGPNTQYF
TGCGCCAGCAGCCAAGATCCGATAGCGGGGGGGCCAAATACGCAGTATTTT
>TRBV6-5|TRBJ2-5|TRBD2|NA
CASSTGRLASETQYF
TGTGCCAGCAGTACGGGTCGACTAGCCTCCGAGACCCAGTACTTC
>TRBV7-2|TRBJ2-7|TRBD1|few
CASSPQGASYEQYF
TGTGCCAGCAGCCCACAGGGGGCGTCCTACGAGCAGTACTTC
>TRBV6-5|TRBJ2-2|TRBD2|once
CASSLAGGHTGELFF
TGTGCCAGCTCTTTAGCGGGGGGGCACACCGGGGAGCTGTTTTTT
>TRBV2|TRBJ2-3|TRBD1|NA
CASRDRGREDTQYF
TGTGCCAGCAGAGACAGGGGGCGCGAAGATACGCAGTATTTT
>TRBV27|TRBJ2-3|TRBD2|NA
CASSLNRGGATDTQYF
TGTGCCAGCAGTTTAAATCGGGGGGGAGCCACAGATACGCAGTATTTT
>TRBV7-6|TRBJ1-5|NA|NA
CASSAAGDQPQHF
TGTGCCAGCAGCGCCGCAGGGGACCAGCCCCAGCATTTT
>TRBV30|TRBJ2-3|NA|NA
CAWSVRGATDTQYF
TGTGCCTGGAGTGTACGCGGGGCCACAGATACGCAGTATTTT
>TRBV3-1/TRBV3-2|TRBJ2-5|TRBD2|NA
CASSQGLAIVSETQYF
TGTGCCAGCAGCCAAGGACTAGCGATTGTATCAGAGACCCAGTACTTC